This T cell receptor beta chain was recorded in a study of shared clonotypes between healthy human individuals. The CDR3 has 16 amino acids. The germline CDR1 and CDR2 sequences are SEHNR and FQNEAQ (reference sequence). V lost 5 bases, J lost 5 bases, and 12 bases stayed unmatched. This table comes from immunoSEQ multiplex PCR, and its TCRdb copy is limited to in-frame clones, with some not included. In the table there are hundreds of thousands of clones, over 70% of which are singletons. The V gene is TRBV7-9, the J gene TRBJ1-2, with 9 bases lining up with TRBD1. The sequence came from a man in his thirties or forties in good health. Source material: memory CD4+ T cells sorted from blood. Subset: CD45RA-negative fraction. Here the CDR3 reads CASSHPRDRVFYGYTF. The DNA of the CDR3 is TGTGCCAGCAGCCATCCCCGGGACAGGGTTTTTTATGGCTACACCTTC.